A single sample gave rise to the 21 T cell receptor beta chains below, sequenced in a study of vaccination effects on CD4 cells after COVID-19. The table came from immunoSEQ multiplex PCR; TCRdb's copy has only in-frame clones and leaves some out. The table records around 15,000 clones, 76% of them present only once. These receptors are not linked to any known antigen. Using viral peptide pools, the ViraFEST assay grew out antigen-specific CD4+ T cells prior to sequencing. With around ten days of culture completed, CD4+ T cells were isolated. Sometime from March through December 2020, the person acquired a SARS-CoV-2 infection that PCR confirmed. Each participant was administered two doses of either the BNT162b2 or the mRNA-1273 vaccine. The starting material was CD4+ T cells from PBMCs cultured with SARS-CoV-2 spike peptides, obtained after COVID-19 vaccination. The receptor set was obtained from a human donor who had a prior SARS-CoV-2 infection.

Sample share makes this clone medium-sized. This CDR3 reads CASSARQGAISGYTF. CDR3 in DNA: TGTGCCAGCAGTGCCCGACAGGGGGCGATAAGTGGCTACACCTTC. V usage is TRBV27 and J usage is TRBJ1-2; TRBD1 aligns across 10 bases. With 5 bases clipped from V and 7 bases from J, the junction kept 10 bases outside the gene matches. Germline-derived CDR1 and CDR2 are MNHEY and SMNVEV (reference sequence). The CDR3 runs to 15 residues.

The rearrangement uses TRBV12-3 or TRBV12-4 and TRBJ2-5; D perhaps matches TRBD1 (5 bases). Trimming removed 5 bases from V and 4 bases from J, with 8 bases in between. This CDR3 has 12 amino acids. In DNA, the CDR3 is TGTGCCAGCAGTCAGGGCGGAGAGACCCAGTACTTC. Amino acids: CASSQGGETQYF.

CDR3 sequence: CASSGTGSVEETQYF. The CDR3 nucleotides read TGTGCCAGCAGCGGGACAGGGTCGGTGGAAGAGACCCAGTACTTC. The gene calls are TRBV9 and TRBJ2-5, with 8 bases that match TRBD1. The CDR3 length is 15 residues. Germline CDR1 reads SGDLS; CDR2 reads YYNGEE. V lost 3 bases, J lost 3 bases, and 7 bases stayed unmatched.

The chain recombines TRBV2 with TRBJ2-5; 8 nucleotides match TRBD2. Germline V CDR1 and CDR2: SNHLY, FYNNEI. The CDR3 sequence is 18 residues long. V dropped 0 bases and J dropped 5; count of bases not matched to a gene: 14. The CDR3 loop is CASSEALRGLAGFETQYF. The CDR3 DNA is TGTGCCAGCAGTGAAGCGCTTCGAGGACTAGCAGGATTTGAGACCCAGTACTTC. The complete variable domain, with remaining parts taken from reference TRBV2 and TRBJ2-5, reads EPEVTQTPSHQVTQMGQEVILRCVPISNHLYFYWYRQILGQKVEFLVSFYNNEISEKSEIFDDQFSVERPDGSNFTLKIRSTKLEDSAMYFCASSEALRGLAGFETQYFGPGTRLLVL.

J is TRBJ1-5 and V is TRBV7-2; D gene unclear. The CDR3 is 14 residues long. Germline loops: CDR1 SGHTA, CDR2 FQGNSA. The V end lost 1 base, the J end lost 6 bases, and 10 bases lay between the germline ends. CDR3 sequence reads: CASSLGWRSQPQHF. CDR3 DNA sequence: TGTGCCAGCAGCTTAGGGTGGAGAAGTCAGCCCCAGCATTTT.

V is TRBV5-5 and J is TRBJ1-2; 9 bases agree with TRBD1. Germline CDR1 and CDR2: SGHKS and YYEKEE (reference sequence). The CDR3 runs 15 residues. The J segment lost 4 bases and the V segment lost 4 bases, leaving 8 bases of the junction unmatched. The DNA for the CDR3 is TGTGCCAGCAGCCCCGGGACAGGGTCGGTCTATGGCTACACCTTC. Protein: CASSPGTGSVYGYTF. The full variable domain, its missing parts supplied by reference TRBV5-5 and TRBJ1-2, is DAGVTQSPTHLIKTRGQQVTLRCSPISGHKSVSWYQQVLGQGPQFIFQYYEKEERGRGNFPDRFSARQFPNYSSELNVNALLLGDSALYLCASSPGTGSVYGYTFGSGTRLTVV.

The chain couples TRBV7-2 to TRBJ2-3, with D unclear. V lost 1 base and J lost 6, with 8 bases in between. The CDR3 is 13 residues long. Looked up from germline, CDR1 is SGHTA and CDR2 is FQGNSA. CDR3: CASSLGGRDTQYF. In DNA, the CDR3 is TGTGCCAGCAGCTTAGGAGGCCGGGATACGCAGTATTTT.

This clone has more than one count but fewer than ten. The gene calls are TRBV4-1 and TRBJ2-3; D call uncertain. With 1 base removed from V and 5 bases from J, the gap between germline ends came to 7 bases. The CDR3 runs 13 residues. Germline loops: CDR1 MGHRA, CDR2 YSYEKL. CDR3 coding DNA: TGCGCCAGCAGCCAAGGCACGGAAGATACGCAGTATTTT. Encoded protein: CASSQGTEDTQYF.

This sequence joins TRBV6-5 and TRBJ2-1; TRBD1 matches at 7 bases. The CDR3 consists of 14 residues. Germline CDR1 reads MNHEY; CDR2 reads SVGAGI. The ends lost 2 bases at V and 9 bases at J; junction bases unmatched: 7. CDR3 sequence reads: CASSYTDRESEQFF. The CDR3 DNA follows: TGTGCCAGCAGTTACACCGACAGGGAGAGTGAGCAGTTCTTC.

The chain couples TRBV6-2 or TRBV6-3 to TRBJ2-1, with 9 bases fitting TRBD2. J gave up 3 bases and V 0 bases, and 6 bases lay outside the gene matches. CDR1 is MNHEY, CDR2 SVGEGT, per germline. CDR3 length: 17 amino acids. The CDR3: CASSYSLGLADYNEQFF. DNA of the CDR3: TGTGCCAGCAGTTACTCTTTGGGACTAGCAGACTACAATGAGCAGTTCTTC.

This chain connects TRBV7-8 to TRBJ2-7, with 8 bases lining up with TRBD2. The germline V gene encodes CDR1 SGHVS and CDR2 FQNEAQ. Trimming removed 5 bases from V and 3 bases from J; junction bases left unmatched: 15. The CDR3 has 17 amino acids. CDR3 nucleotides: TGTGCCAGCAGCGCATCGACGGGACTAGGTGATATCTACGAGCAGTACTTC. Translation: CASSASTGLGDIYEQYF.

The V call is TRBV5-5, the J call TRBJ2-1; D remains ambiguous. CDR1 and CDR2 from the germline V gene are SGHKS and YYEKEE (reference sequence). Trimming took 0 bases from V and 8 from J, leaving 15 bases between them. This CDR3 contains 15 residues. Written as DNA, the CDR3 is TGTGCCAGCAGCTTGGTCGGTAGGACGGCGGATGAGCAGTTCTTC. Its translation is CASSLVGRTADEQFF.

The rearrangement joins TRBV5-1 to TRBJ2-6; D gene uncertain. The CDR3 is 15 residues long. Trimming left V 3 bases short and J 0 bases short, with 7 bases between. Germline values: CDR1 SGHRS, CDR2 YFSETQ. CDR3 region: CASSSGASGANVLTF. The CDR3, as DNA: TGCGCCAGCAGCTCCGGAGCCTCTGGGGCCAACGTCCTGACTTTC.

This sequence joins TRBV19 and TRBJ1-1, with D perhaps TRBD1 (6 bases). Germline-derived CDR1 and CDR2 are LNHDA and SQIVND (reference sequence). CDR3 length equals 14 residues. Between the trimmed V and J ends, which lost 6 bases and 4 bases, there was a span of 15 bases. The CDR3 protein is CASRLQGLGTEAFF. The CDR3 DNA reads as TGTGCCAGTAGACTACAGGGATTAGGCACTGAAGCTTTCTTT.

The sample holds a few counts of this clone. This sequence joins TRBV7-2 and TRBJ1-1; 8 nucleotides agree with TRBD1. CDR1 is SGHTA, CDR2 FQGNSA, per germline. This CDR3 has 15 residues. V gave up 2 bases and J gave up 1 base; unmatched junction bases: 3. The CDR3 here is CASSLLGTGNTEAFF. The CDR3 DNA is TGTGCCAGCAGCTTACTAGGGACAGGGAACACTGAAGCTTTCTTT.

J is TRBJ1-4 and V is TRBV12-3 or TRBV12-4, with a possible D match to TRBD1 (6 bases). The CDR3 loop spans 13 amino acids. V lost 6 bases to trimming and J lost 7 bases, with 12 bases between them. The CDR3 bases are TGTGCCAGCAGACAGGGTCCGGGTGAAAAACTGTTTTTT. It yields the protein CASRQGPGEKLFF.

The rearrangement uses TRBV5-1 and TRBJ2-5; 7 bases are a match to TRBD2. Per germline, CDR1 SGHRS and CDR2 YFSETQ. V lost 0 bases, J lost 2 bases, and 10 bases stayed unmatched. The CDR3 consists of 17 residues. The CDR3 sequence is CASSLVMGGPGQETQYF. The CDR3 nucleotides read TGCGCCAGCAGCTTGGTTATGGGAGGGCCGGGGCAAGAGACCCAGTACTTC.

The chain employs TRBV30 and TRBJ2-5, with TRBD2 matching over 10 bases. The CDR3 contains 15 residues. Germline V gene lookup returns CDR1 GTSNPN and CDR2 SVGIG (reference sequence). The ends lost 1 base at V and 5 bases at J; junction bases unmatched: 7. The CDR3, as DNA: TGTGCCTGGAGTGCCCTAGCGGGAGAAATGGAGACCCAGTACTTC. Residues: CAWSALAGEMETQYF.

The chain combines TRBV19 with TRBJ2-2; 10 bases agree with TRBD2. J was trimmed by 6 bases and V by 5 bases; bases with no gene match: 6. CDR1 is LNHDA, CDR2 SQIVND, per germline (reference sequence). The CDR3 runs to 15 residues. CDR3 residues: CASSFLAGVPGELFF. The CDR3 DNA reads TGTGCCAGTAGTTTTCTAGCGGGAGTTCCCGGGGAGCTGTTTTTT.

The V and J genes are TRBV7-8 and TRBJ1-2; D gene uncertain. CDR1 and CDR2 (germline): SGHVS, FQNEAQ. V gave up 2 bases and J gave up 6 bases, with 19 bases separating them. The CDR3 consists of 16 residues. As DNA, the CDR3 is TGTGCCAGCAGCTTAAGTGTGATGGGGTTAGCGGATGGCTACACCTTC. This gives the protein CASSLSVMGLADGYTF.

The chain joins TRBV30 to TRBJ2-7, with TRBD2 matching 8 bases. The CDR3 sequence is 13 residues long. The V gene end was trimmed by 5 bases and the J gene end by 9 bases; junction bases not matched to a gene: 12. Per germline, CDR1 GTSNPN and CDR2 SVGIG (reference sequence). CDR3 bases: TGTGCCTGGGGTGGGCGGGGGGCCGGGGGGCAGTACTTC. Its translation is CAWGGRGAGGQYF.